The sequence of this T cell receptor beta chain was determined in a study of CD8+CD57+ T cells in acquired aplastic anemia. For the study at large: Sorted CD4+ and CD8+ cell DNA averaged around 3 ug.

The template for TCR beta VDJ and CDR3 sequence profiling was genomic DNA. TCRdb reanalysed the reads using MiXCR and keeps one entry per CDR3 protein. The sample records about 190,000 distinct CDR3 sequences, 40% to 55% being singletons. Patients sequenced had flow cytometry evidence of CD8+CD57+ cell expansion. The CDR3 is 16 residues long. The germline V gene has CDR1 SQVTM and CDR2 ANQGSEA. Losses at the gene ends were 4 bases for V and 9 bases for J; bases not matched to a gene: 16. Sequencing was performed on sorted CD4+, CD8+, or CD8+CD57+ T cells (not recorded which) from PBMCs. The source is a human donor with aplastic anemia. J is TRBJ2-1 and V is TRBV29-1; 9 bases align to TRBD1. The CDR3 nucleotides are TGCAGCGTTGTAATGGCTACAGGGGGCGGTCTGAGTGAGCAGTTCTTC. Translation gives CSVVMATGGGLSEQFF.